The 27 T cell receptor beta chains below all came from one sample that was sequenced in a study of blood T cell repertoires in COVID-19. The assay was immunoSEQ multiplex PCR, and TCRdb's table has in-frame clones only and misses some. In the table there are about 100,000 clones, under 75% of which are singletons. Sequencing used peripheral blood. The source is an older man with acute or convalescent COVID-19.

CDR3 coding DNA: TGTGCCATCAAGGACACTCTAGATCAGCCCCAGCATTTT. Its protein product is CAIKDTLDQPQHF. The rearrangement joins TRBV10-3 to TRBJ1-5; tentative D call: TRBD1 (5 bases). Germline V CDR1 and CDR2: ENHRY, SYGVKD. Trimming cost V 7 bases and J 5 bases, with 12 bases left between them. This CDR3 region has 13 residues.

The CDR3 DNA sequence: TGCGCCAGCAGCCTACGACTAGCGGGAGGGCCTTATGAGCAGTTCTTC. It codes for CASSLRLAGGPYEQFF. The V call is TRBV4-1, the J call TRBJ2-1, with 14 positions matching TRBD2. CDR3 length: 16 amino acids. The germline V gene has CDR1 MGHRA and CDR2 YSYEKL. V lost 4 bases and J lost 8; bases outside the gene matches: 7.

This clone was picked up a small number of times. CDR3 sequence (DNA): TGCAGCGTTACCCAGGGGTCCACTGAAGCTTTCTTT. Its translation: CSVTQGSTEAFF. J is TRBJ1-1 and V is TRBV29-1, with D maybe TRBD1 (6 bases). CDR1 SQVTM and CDR2 ANQGSEA come from the germline V gene. Trimming stripped 5 bases from V and 4 bases from J, with 11 bases between. CDR3 length: 12 residues.

The chain carries TRBV7-8 and TRBJ1-5, with a weak D call TRBD1 (5 bases). This CDR3 comprises 15 residues. Deletions cut 5 bases from V and 4 bases from J, with 15 bases between. Germline lookup yields CDR1 SGHVS and CDR2 FQNEAQ. CDR3 residues: CASSTTVQRNQPQHF. In DNA, the CDR3 is TGTGCCAGCAGCACGACAGTTCAACGGAATCAGCCCCAGCATTTT.

CDR3 sequence reads: CASSYPQETQYF. In DNA form, the CDR3 reads TGTGCCAGCAGTTACCCCCAGGAGACCCAGTACTTC. This chain links TRBV6-2 or TRBV6-3 with TRBJ2-5; D gene unclear. Trimming removed 2 bases from V and 5 bases from J, with 6 bases in between. The V gene's germline CDR1 is MNHEY and CDR2 SVGEGT. The length of the CDR3 is 12 residues.

V gene TRBV3-1 (or the pseudogene TRBV3-2) combines with J gene TRBJ2-5; 12 bases line up with TRBD1. CDR1 LGHDT and CDR2 YNNKEL come from the germline V gene (reference sequence). With V trimmed by 6 bases and J by 3 bases, 11 bases remained unmatched. The CDR3 runs 17 residues. CDR3 sequence (DNA): TGTGCCAGCAGTTTAGCGCCGGGACAGGGGGCCGAAGAGACCCAGTACTTC. It translates to CASSLAPGQGAEETQYF.

The chain recombines TRBV7-2 with TRBJ2-3; tentatively, D is TRBD1 (5 bases). The CDR3 has 13 residues. Deletions cut 3 bases from V and 5 bases from J, with 9 bases between. Germline V gene lookup returns CDR1 SGHTA and CDR2 FQGNSA. The CDR3 loop reads CASSFLQGDTQYF. CDR3 DNA sequence: TGTGCCAGCAGCTTCCTCCAGGGAGATACGCAGTATTTT.

The V and J genes are TRBV7-2 and TRBJ1-5, with D possibly TRBD1 on 5 matching bases. Germline V gene data show CDR1 as SGHTA and CDR2 as FQGNSA. The V end lost 5 bases, the J end lost 2 bases, and 10 bases lay between the germline ends. CDR3 length: 14 amino acids. CDR3 loop: CASSPRAGNQPQHF. In DNA, the CDR3 is TGTGCCAGCAGCCCCAGGGCCGGCAATCAGCCCCAGCATTTT.

The chain couples TRBV19 to TRBJ1-6; D uncertain. The CDR3 consists of 14 residues. The germline CDR1 and CDR2 sequences are LNHDA and SQIVND (reference sequence). V gave up 5 bases and J gave up 8 bases, with 13 bases separating them. In nucleotides, the CDR3 is TGTGCCAGTAGTGTAGGCGACATCTATTCACCCCTCCACTTT. Its translation is CASSVGDIYSPLHF.

The J gene is TRBJ2-3, the V gene TRBV5-1; 7 bases fit TRBD2. There are 15 residues in the CDR3. Germline V gene sequence: CDR1 SGHRS, CDR2 YFSETQ. Trimming cost V 4 bases and J 2 bases; bases outside gene matches: 7. The CDR3 region has the DNA TGCGCCAGCAGCGCCCCTGCGGGGGACACAGATACGCAGTATTTT. Translation gives CASSAPAGDTDTQYF.

V and J are TRBV5-1 and TRBJ1-3; 7 bases align to TRBD1. This CDR3 has 15 residues. CDR1 is SGHRS, CDR2 YFSETQ, per germline. Germline trimming cut 4 bases from V and 0 bases from J; bases unmatched to any gene: 4. The CDR3 nucleotides read TGCGCCAGCAGCCGGGACAGTACCTCTGGAAACACCATATATTTT. This codes for CASSRDSTSGNTIYF.

The rearrangement uses TRBV29-1 and TRBJ2-5, with TRBD1 as a possible D gene (5 bases). Trimming took 6 bases from V and 7 from J, leaving 12 bases between them. The CDR3 covers 11 residues. The V gene's germline CDR1 is SQVTM and CDR2 ANQGSEA. This CDR3 reads CSVGPQGTQYF. CDR3 DNA: TGCAGCGTCGGGCCTCAGGGGACCCAGTACTTC.

V usage is TRBV5-6 and J usage is TRBJ2-4, with D perhaps matching TRBD2 (6 bases). Per the germline V gene, CDR1 is SGHDT and CDR2 is YYEEEE. V gave up 4 bases and J gave up 0 bases, with 11 bases separating them. The CDR3 is made up of 15 amino acids. CDR3 DNA: TGTGCCAGCAGCGACTCGGGAGTAGCCAAAAACATTCAGTACTTC. The encoded protein is CASSDSGVAKNIQYF.

V and J are TRBV3-1 (or the pseudogene TRBV3-2) and TRBJ1-5, with 10 bases fitting TRBD1. This CDR3 has 19 amino acids. Losses at the gene ends were 6 bases for V and 0 bases for J; bases not matched to a gene: 14. CDR1 is LGHDT and CDR2 is YNNKEL in the germline V gene (reference sequence). Here the CDR3 reads CASSPNLGTGESSNQPQHF. The CDR3 DNA reads TGTGCCAGCAGTCCCAACCTGGGGACAGGGGAGTCTAGCAATCAGCCCCAGCATTTT.

In its sample, this clone was seen a few times. This sequence joins TRBV18 and TRBJ1-2; D is unresolved. Per germline, CDR1 KGHSH and CDR2 LQKENI. V was shortened by 4 bases and J by 6 bases, with 21 bases between the two germline ends. The CDR3 sequence is 16 residues long. Here the CDR3 reads CASSLNPAAQGDGYTF. CDR3 in DNA: TGTGCCAGCTCACTGAACCCGGCAGCTCAAGGAGATGGCTACACCTTC. The full variable domain, rest sourced from reference TRBV18 and TRBJ1-2, is NAGVMQNPRHLVRRRGQEARLRCSPMKGHSHVYWYRQLPEEGLKFMVYLQKENIIDESGMPKERFSAEFPKEGPSILRIQQVVRGDSAAYFCASSLNPAAQGDGYTFGSGTRLTVV.

The CDR3, as DNA: TGCAGCGTTCTTACCGGGACAGGGGCAAACACCGGGGAGCTGTTTTTT. This sequence encodes CSVLTGTGANTGELFF. This chain connects TRBV29-1 to TRBJ2-2; the match to TRBD1 covers 10 bases. The V gene end was trimmed by 5 bases and the J gene end by 2 bases; junction bases not matched to a gene: 8. Germline-derived CDR1 and CDR2 are SQVTM and ANQGSEA. The CDR3 is made up of 16 amino acids.

This clone was recorded only once. V and J are TRBV24-1 and TRBJ2-2, with TRBD2 matching 7 bases. This CDR3 spans 14 amino acids. Per the germline V gene, CDR1 is KGHDR and CDR2 is SFDVKD. The V and J ends lost 5 bases and 3 bases, in that order; junction bases with no gene match: 2. The CDR3 loop is CATSGTRDTGELFF. CDR3 bases: TGTGCCACCAGTGGGACTAGGGACACCGGGGAGCTGTTTTTT.

This clone came up once. This rearrangement joins TRBV28 to TRBJ1-5; D not resolved. Germline CDR1 is MDHEN and CDR2 is SYDVKM. Trimming left V 4 bases short and J 3 bases short, with 10 bases between. The CDR3 is 14 residues long. CDR3 sequence (DNA): TGTGCCAGCAGTTCCAGCGGTTCCAATCAGCCCCAGCATTTT. Its translation is CASSSSGSNQPQHF.

V is TRBV4-2 and J is TRBJ2-1; a weak D match, TRBD2 (5 bases). V was pared by 0 bases and J by 3 bases, with 12 bases between. This CDR3 comprises 16 residues. Germline V gives CDR1 LGHNA, CDR2 YNFKEQ. CDR3 coding DNA: TGTGCCAGCAGCCAAGATAGTGGCGGGCGCTACAATGAGCAGTTCTTC. Protein: CASSQDSGGRYNEQFF.

This clone has more than one count but fewer than ten. This chain joins TRBV29-1 and TRBJ2-3; 10 bases map to TRBD1. The CDR3 contains 13 residues. V shed 7 bases and J 2 bases; nucleotides not matched to a gene: 3. CDR1 is SQVTM and CDR2 is ANQGSEA in the germline V gene. The CDR3 DNA sequence: TGCAGCGGCAGACAGGGGGCCACAGATACGCAGTATTTT. As protein: CSGRQGATDTQYF.

This clone was observed many times. The rearrangement links TRBV6-5 to TRBJ2-7, with 9 bases lining up with TRBD2. Germline assignment: CDR1 MNHEY and CDR2 SVGAGI. The trim removed 6 bases at V and 2 bases at J, leaving 8 bases unmatched. The CDR3 is made up of 15 amino acids. As DNA, the CDR3 is TGTGCCAGCAGCTTTAGCGGGAGAGGGCCCTACGAGCAGTACTTC. This gives the protein CASSFSGRGPYEQYF.

The CDR3, as DNA: TGTGCCAGTAGTCCGAGTGTGAGCTCCTACGAGCAGTACTTC. As protein: CASSPSVSSYEQYF. The chain employs TRBV19 and TRBJ2-7; D remains unclear. CDR1 is LNHDA and CDR2 is SQIVND in the germline V gene (reference sequence). This CDR3 region has 14 residues. V lost 5 bases and J 0 bases, leaving 11 bases between the germline ends.

The chain uses TRBV30 and TRBJ2-3; possible D gene TRBD2, 6 bases. The germline gives CDR1 GTSNPN, CDR2 SVGIG (reference sequence). Trimming left V 3 bases short and J 0 bases short, with 10 bases between. This CDR3 contains 14 residues. CDR3 sequence: CAWRAGVSTDTQYF. CDR3 nucleotide sequence: TGTGCCTGGAGAGCGGGCGTTAGCACAGATACGCAGTATTTT.

The chain uses TRBV15 and TRBJ2-7; 11 bases line up with TRBD2. This CDR3 spans 14 amino acids. The germline V gene has CDR1 LNHNV and CDR2 YYDKDF (reference sequence). J was trimmed by 3 bases and V by 8 bases; bases with no gene match: 6. The CDR3 loop reads CATQLAGVNYEQYF. The CDR3 DNA is TGTGCCACCCAACTAGCGGGAGTAAACTACGAGCAGTACTTC. Combining the CDR3 with reference TRBV15 and TRBJ2-7 gives the whole variable domain DAMVIQNPRYQVTQFGKPVTLSCSQTLNHNVMYWYQQKSSQAPKLLFHYYDKDFNNEADTPDNFQSRRPNTSFCFLDIRSPGLGDTAMYLCATQLAGVNYEQYFGPGTRLTVT.

This chain connects TRBV10-3 to TRBJ1-4; D is possibly TRBD1 (6 bases). The V gene lost 0 bases and the J gene lost 5 bases, with 7 bases spanning the gap. The CDR3 consists of 14 residues. Germline loops: CDR1 ENHRY, CDR2 SYGVKD. CDR3 in amino acids: CAISESRGNEKLFF. For the CDR3, the DNA is TGTGCCATCAGTGAGTCGAGGGGGAATGAAAAACTGTTTTTT.

The CDR3 reads CASGSSYNSPLHF. CDR3 in DNA: TGTGCCAGCGGGAGCTCCTATAATTCACCCCTCCACTTT. This chain joins TRBV2 and TRBJ1-6, with D uncertain. The germline V and J ends were trimmed by 8 bases and 0 bases, with 5 bases remaining between them. There are 13 residues in the CDR3. CDR1 SNHLY and CDR2 FYNNEI come from the germline V gene.

The chain carries TRBV1 and TRBJ2-1; the table's TRBD2 call for D was not verified on the DNA. TRBV1 is a pseudogene segment. CDR3 length equals 17 residues. The CDR3 loop is CTSSQDPSRGGYNEQFF. CDR3 DNA: TGCACCAGCAGCCAAGATCCGAGCCGCGGGGGGTACAATGAGCAGTTCTTC.